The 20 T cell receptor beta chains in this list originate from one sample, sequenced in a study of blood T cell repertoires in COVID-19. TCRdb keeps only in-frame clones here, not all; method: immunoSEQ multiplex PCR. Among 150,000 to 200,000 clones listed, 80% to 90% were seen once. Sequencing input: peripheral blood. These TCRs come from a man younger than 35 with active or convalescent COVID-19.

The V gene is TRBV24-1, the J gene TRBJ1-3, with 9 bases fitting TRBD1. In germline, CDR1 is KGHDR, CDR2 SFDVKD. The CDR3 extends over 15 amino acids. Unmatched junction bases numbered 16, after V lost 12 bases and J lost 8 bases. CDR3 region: CAAYLTGGKEDTIYF. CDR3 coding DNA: TGTGCCGCGTACTTGACAGGGGGTAAAGAAGACACCATATATTTT.

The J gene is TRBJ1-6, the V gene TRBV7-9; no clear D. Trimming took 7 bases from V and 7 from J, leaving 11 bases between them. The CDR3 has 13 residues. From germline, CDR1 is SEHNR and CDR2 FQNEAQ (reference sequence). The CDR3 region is CASNTRGNSPLHF. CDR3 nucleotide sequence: TGTGCCAGCAACACTCGAGGGAATTCACCCCTCCACTTT.

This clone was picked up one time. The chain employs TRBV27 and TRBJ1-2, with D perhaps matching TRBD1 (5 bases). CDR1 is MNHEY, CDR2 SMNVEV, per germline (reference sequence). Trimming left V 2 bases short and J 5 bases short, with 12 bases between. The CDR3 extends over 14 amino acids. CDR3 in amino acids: CASSLSGTGYGYTF. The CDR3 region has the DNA TGTGCCAGCAGTTTAAGCGGGACCGGTTATGGCTACACCTTC.

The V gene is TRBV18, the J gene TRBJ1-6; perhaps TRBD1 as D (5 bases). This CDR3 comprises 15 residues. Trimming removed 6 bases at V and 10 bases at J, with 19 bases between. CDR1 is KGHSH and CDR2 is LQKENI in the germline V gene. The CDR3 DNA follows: TGTGCCAGCTCTCCCAGCGGGACGGGTATGTCACCCCTCCACTTT. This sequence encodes CASSPSGTGMSPLHF.

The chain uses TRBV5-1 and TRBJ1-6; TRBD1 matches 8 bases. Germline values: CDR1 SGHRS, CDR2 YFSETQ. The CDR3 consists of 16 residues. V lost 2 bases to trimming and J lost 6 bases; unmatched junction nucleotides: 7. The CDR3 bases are TGCGCCAGCAGCTTAGATCGCGGACAGGGTAATTCACCCCTCCACTTT. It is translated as CASSLDRGQGNSPLHF.

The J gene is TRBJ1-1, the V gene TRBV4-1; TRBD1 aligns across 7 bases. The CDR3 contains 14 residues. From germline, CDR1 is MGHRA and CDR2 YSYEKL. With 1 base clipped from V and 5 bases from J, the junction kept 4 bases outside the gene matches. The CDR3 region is CASSQGQGGTEAFF. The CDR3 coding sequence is TGCGCCAGCAGCCAAGGACAGGGCGGTACTGAAGCTTTCTTT.

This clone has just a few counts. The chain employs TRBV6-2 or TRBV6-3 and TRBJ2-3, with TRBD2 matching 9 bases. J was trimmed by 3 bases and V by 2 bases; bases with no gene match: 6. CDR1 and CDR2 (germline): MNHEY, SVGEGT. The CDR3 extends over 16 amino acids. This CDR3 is CASSYVAGVGTDTQYF. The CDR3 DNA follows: TGTGCCAGCAGTTACGTAGCGGGAGTTGGGACAGATACGCAGTATTTT.

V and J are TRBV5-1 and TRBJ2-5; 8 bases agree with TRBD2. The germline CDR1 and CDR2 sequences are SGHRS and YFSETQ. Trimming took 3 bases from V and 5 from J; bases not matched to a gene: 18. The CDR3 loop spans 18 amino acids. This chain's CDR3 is CASSSPGGILSNGETQYF. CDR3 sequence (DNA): TGCGCCAGCAGCTCACCGGGAGGGATCCTTAGCAACGGGGAGACCCAGTACTTC.

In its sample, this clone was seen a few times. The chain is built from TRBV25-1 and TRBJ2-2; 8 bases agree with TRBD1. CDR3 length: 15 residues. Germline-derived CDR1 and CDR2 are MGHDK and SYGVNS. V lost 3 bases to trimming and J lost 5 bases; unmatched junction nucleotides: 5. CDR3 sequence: CASSERQGLTGELFF. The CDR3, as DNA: TGTGCCAGCAGTGAGCGACAGGGGTTGACCGGGGAGCTGTTTTTT.

The CDR3 protein is CATSDHGTQELRGTQYF. The CDR3 DNA sequence: TGTGCCACCAGTGACCATGGGACACAGGAACTAAGAGGGACCCAGTACTTC. The V gene is TRBV24-1, the J gene TRBJ2-5, with D maybe TRBD1 (6 bases). Germline CDR1 reads KGHDR; CDR2 reads SFDVKD. This CDR3 has 17 residues. V was pared by 4 bases and J by 7 bases, with 24 bases between.

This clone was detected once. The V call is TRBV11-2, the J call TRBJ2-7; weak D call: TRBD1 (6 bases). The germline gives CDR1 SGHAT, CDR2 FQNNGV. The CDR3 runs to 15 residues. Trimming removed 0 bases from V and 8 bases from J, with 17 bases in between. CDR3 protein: CASSLDWQGYGQQYV. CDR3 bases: TGTGCCAGCAGCTTAGATTGGCAGGGGTACGGTCAGCAGTACGTC.

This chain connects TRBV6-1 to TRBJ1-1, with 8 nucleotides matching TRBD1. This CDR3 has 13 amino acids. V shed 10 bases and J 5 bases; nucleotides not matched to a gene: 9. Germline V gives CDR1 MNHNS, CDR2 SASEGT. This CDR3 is CATSTGERTEAFF. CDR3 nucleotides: TGTGCCACGTCGACAGGGGAGAGGACTGAAGCTTTCTTT.

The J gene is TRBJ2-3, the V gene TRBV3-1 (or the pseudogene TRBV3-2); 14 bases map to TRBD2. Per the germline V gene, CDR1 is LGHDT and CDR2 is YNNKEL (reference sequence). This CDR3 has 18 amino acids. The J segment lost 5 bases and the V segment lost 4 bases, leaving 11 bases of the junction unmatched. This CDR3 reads CASSPIWTSGGYIDTQYF. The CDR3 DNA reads TGTGCCAGCAGCCCGATCTGGACTAGCGGGGGGTATATAGATACGCAGTATTTT.

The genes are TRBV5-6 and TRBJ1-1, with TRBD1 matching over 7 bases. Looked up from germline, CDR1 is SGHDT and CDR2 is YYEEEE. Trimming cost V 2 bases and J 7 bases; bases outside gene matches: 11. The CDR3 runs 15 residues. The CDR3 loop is CASSFVNINRGEAFF. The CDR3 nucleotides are TGTGCCAGCAGCTTTGTGAACATTAACAGGGGTGAAGCTTTCTTT. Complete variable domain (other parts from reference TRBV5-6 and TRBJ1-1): DAGVTQSPTHLIKTRGQQVTLRCSPKSGHDTVSWYQQALGQGPQFIFQYYEEEERQRGNFPDRFSGHQFPNYSSELNVNALLLGDSALYLCASSFVNINRGEAFFGQGTRLTVV.

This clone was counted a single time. CDR3 region: CASSQDWGQGAHEQYF. In DNA, the CDR3 is TGTGCCAGCAGCCAAGATTGGGGACAGGGGGCCCACGAGCAGTACTTC. The chain recombines TRBV4-2 with TRBJ2-7, with 12 bases aligning to TRBD1. Germline-derived CDR1 and CDR2 are LGHNA and YNFKEQ. The CDR3 runs 16 residues. J lost 5 bases, V lost 0 bases, and 5 bases had no gene match.

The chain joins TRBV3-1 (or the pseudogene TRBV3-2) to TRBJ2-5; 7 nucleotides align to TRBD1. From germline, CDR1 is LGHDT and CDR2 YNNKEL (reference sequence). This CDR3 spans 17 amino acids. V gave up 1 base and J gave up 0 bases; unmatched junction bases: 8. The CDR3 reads CASSQGNRGTHQETQYF. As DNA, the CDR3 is TGTGCCAGCAGCCAAGGTAACAGGGGAACCCACCAAGAGACCCAGTACTTC.

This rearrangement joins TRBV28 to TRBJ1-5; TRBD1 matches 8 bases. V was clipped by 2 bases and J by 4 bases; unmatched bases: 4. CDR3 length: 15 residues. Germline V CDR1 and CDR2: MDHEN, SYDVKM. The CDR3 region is CASSLPQGANQPQHF. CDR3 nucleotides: TGTGCCAGCAGTTTACCCCAGGGGGCGAATCAGCCCCAGCATTTT.

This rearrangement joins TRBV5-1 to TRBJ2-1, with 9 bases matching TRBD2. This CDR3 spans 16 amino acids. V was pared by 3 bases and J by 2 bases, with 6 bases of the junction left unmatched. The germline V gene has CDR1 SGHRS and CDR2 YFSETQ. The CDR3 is CASSWALAGPYNEQFF. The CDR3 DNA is TGCGCCAGCAGCTGGGCGCTAGCGGGGCCCTACAATGAGCAGTTCTTC. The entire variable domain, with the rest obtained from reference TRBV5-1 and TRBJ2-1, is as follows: KAGVTQTPRYLIKTRGQQVTLSCSPISGHRSVSWYQQTPGQGLQFLFEYFSETQRNKGNFPGRFSGRQFSNSRSEMNVSTLELGDSALYLCASSWALAGPYNEQFFGPGTRLTVL.

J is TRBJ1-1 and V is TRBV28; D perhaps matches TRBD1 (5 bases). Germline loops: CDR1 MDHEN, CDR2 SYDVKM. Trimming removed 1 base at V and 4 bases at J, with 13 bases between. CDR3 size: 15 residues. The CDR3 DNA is TGTGCCAGCAGTTTATCGCGGCCCGGGGGCACTGAAGCTTTCTTT. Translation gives CASSLSRPGGTEAFF.

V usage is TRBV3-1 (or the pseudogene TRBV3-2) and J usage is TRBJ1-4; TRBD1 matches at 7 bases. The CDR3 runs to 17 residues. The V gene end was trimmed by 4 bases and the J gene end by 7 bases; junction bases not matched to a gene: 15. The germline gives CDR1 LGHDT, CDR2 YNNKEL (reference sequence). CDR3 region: CASSPGGRRGRGEKLFF. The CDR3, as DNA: TGTGCCAGCAGCCCCGGTGGCCGGAGGGGGCGCGGTGAAAAACTGTTTTTT.